This TCR beta chain was recovered during a study of response to subunit inactivated influenza vaccine. Germline V gene sequence: CDR1 SGHTA, CDR2 FQGTGA. V dropped 4 bases and J dropped 8; count of bases not matched to a gene: 6. CDR3 length: 14 amino acids. In TCRdb, the RT-PCR reads were re-called with MiXCR into one record per CDR3 protein. The sample has over 750,000 distinct CDR3 sequences; 20% to 25% are singletons. The source of this sequence is a man in his fifties who received an inactivated influenza vaccine. Sample: PBMCs from blood, taken 5 days after vaccination. V and J are TRBV7-3 and TRBJ2-3; 10 bases are a match to TRBD1. For the CDR3, the DNA is TGTGCCAGCAGCTCCGACAGGGGGCTGGGTACGCAGTATTTT. It yields the protein CASSSDRGLGTQYF.